What follows are 14 T cell receptor beta chains derived from one specimen sequenced in a study of molecular identifiers for immune sequencing clone quantification (dated by TCRdb to 2016 to 2019). Libraries came from PCR. Instrument on record: NextSeq 500. In TCRdb, the public reads were trimmed at Q25 with fastp and aligned with MiXCR, with productive beta chains retained. Each CDR3 protein gets just one entry, which takes the most common genes and DNA from the rows behind it. Within this sample are a few hundred thousand distinct CDR3 sequences, with around 25% of them counted one time only. The ten largest make up roughly 0.77% of the sample. What was sequenced was naive CD8+ T cells from blood, with Jurkat cell RNA spiked in. The label giving this sample's cell subset or site can be read as: FACS-sorted CD8+CD4-CCR7+CD45RA+ naive T cells. These receptors were collected from a human donor in good health. Some libraries in this study had Jurkat cell RNA spiked in.

This clonotype was counted a few times. The genes are TRBV13 and TRBJ2-5; D not resolved. Per the germline V gene, CDR1 is PRHDT and CDR2 is FYEKMQ (reference sequence). Deletions cut 4 bases from V and 5 bases from J, with 5 bases between. The CDR3 is made up of 11 amino acids. The CDR3 here is CASSSTETQYF. The CDR3 nucleotides read TGTGCCAGCAGCTCGACGGAGACCCAGTACTTC.

This clonotype has only a few counts. Just one base apart from a much larger clone, this may be a read error. The chain recombines TRBV7-2 with TRBJ2-1; no reliable D call. This CDR3 is 15 amino acids long. The germline CDR1 and CDR2 sequences are SGHTA and FQGNSA. The CDR3 is CASSLEPTVYNEQIF. The DNA for the CDR3 is TGTGCCAGCAGCTTAGAACCTACAGTCTACAATGAGCAGATCTTC.

This chain links TRBV7-9 with TRBJ2-7; TRBD1 matches at 7 bases. The ends lost 4 bases at V and 6 bases at J; junction bases unmatched: 12. This CDR3 contains 15 residues. Per germline, CDR1 SEHNR and CDR2 FQNEAQ (reference sequence). In DNA form, the CDR3 reads TGTGCCAGCAGCTCAGCCGGGACAGAAAAATGCGAGCAGTACTTC. It specifies CASSSAGTEKCEQYF. The variable domain in full, with the rest retrieved from reference TRBV7-9 and TRBJ2-7, is DTGVSQNPRHKITKRGQNVTFRCDPISEHNRLYWYRQTLGQGPEFLTYFQNEAQLEKSRLLSDRFSAERPKGSFSTLEIQRTEQGDSAMYLCASSSAGTEKCEQYFGPGTRLTVT.

The J gene is TRBJ2-1, the V gene TRBV7-9; 7 bases agree with TRBD2. This CDR3 has 15 amino acids. The germline V gene has CDR1 SEHNR and CDR2 FQNEAQ (reference sequence). V shed 2 bases, J shed 9 bases, and the junction held 10 bases outside the gene matches. In DNA form, the CDR3 reads TGTGCCAGCAGCTTAATTGCGGGAGCCCACACTGAGCAGTTCTTC. It translates to CASSLIAGAHTEQFF.

V is TRBV20-1 and J is TRBJ1-6; 10 nucleotides match TRBD1. V lost 0 bases and J lost 6; bases outside the gene matches: 8. The CDR3 spans 17 residues. Germline-derived CDR1 and CDR2 are DFQATT and SNEGSKA (reference sequence). The CDR3 sequence: CSARDRGQGVVNSPLHF. CDR3 DNA: TGCAGTGCTAGAGATCGAGGACAGGGGGTTGTTAATTCACCCCTCCACTTT.

There are a few counts of this clonotype. J is TRBJ1-3 and V is TRBV4-3; 7 nucleotides align to TRBD1. Germline loops: CDR1 LGHNA, CDR2 YSLEER. The CDR3 loop spans 15 amino acids. With V trimmed by 4 bases and J by 0 bases, 3 bases remained unmatched. CDR3 amino acids: CASSPWTGSGNTIYF. The DNA for the CDR3 is TGCGCCAGCAGCCCCTGGACAGGCTCTGGAAACACCATATATTTT.

This clonotype was seen once. Possible read error: a much larger clone is one base away. The V call is TRBV2, the J call TRBJ2-2; D may be TRBD2 (5 bases). The CDR3 runs to 15 residues. CDR1 is SNHLY, CDR2 FYNNEI, per germline. CDR3 residues: CASSDPKTNTGELVF. The CDR3, as DNA: TGTGCCAGCAGTGATCCGAAAACGAACACCGGGGAGCTGGTTTTT.

In this sample, this clonotype turned up a few times. V is TRBV6-2 or TRBV6-3 and J is TRBJ2-5, with D possibly TRBD2 on 6 matching bases. This CDR3 region has 14 residues. Trimming shortened V by 4 bases and J by 1 base, and 10 bases separated the two germline ends. Germline V gene data show CDR1 as MNHEY and CDR2 as SVGEGT. CDR3 sequence: CASSFSGLQETQYF. The CDR3 DNA is TGTGCCAGCAGTTTTAGCGGACTCCAAGAGACCCAGTACTTC.

This clonotype came up a few times. The chain carries TRBV18 and TRBJ2-7; TRBD2 matches 8 bases. The CDR3 extends over 14 amino acids. Trimming removed 0 bases from V and 8 bases from J; junction bases left unmatched: 6. CDR1 and CDR2 (germline): KGHSH, LQKENI. In DNA form, the CDR3 reads TGTGCCAGCTCACCACCGACTAGCGCCTATAAGCAGTACTTC. This gives the protein CASSPPTSAYKQYF. The full variable domain, its missing parts supplied by reference TRBV18 and TRBJ2-7, is NAGVMQNPRHLVRRRGQEARLRCSPMKGHSHVYWYRQLPEEGLKFMVYLQKENIIDESGMPKERFSAEFPKEGPSILRIQQVVRGDSAAYFCASSPPTSAYKQYFGPGTRLTVT.

This clonotype was recorded many times. V usage is TRBV27 and J usage is TRBJ2-1; the D is unclear. CDR3 length equals 15 residues. Trimming stripped 5 bases from V and 0 bases from J, with 11 bases between. Per germline, CDR1 MNHEY and CDR2 SMNVEV (reference sequence). CDR3 residues: CASSPALSSYNEQFF. CDR3 DNA sequence: TGTGCCAGCAGTCCCGCGCTCAGCTCCTACAATGAGCAGTTCTTC.

A few counts support this clonotype. The chain links TRBV7-6 to TRBJ1-4; D not resolved. The germline gives CDR1 SGHVS, CDR2 FNYEAQ. V lost 2 bases, J lost 3 bases, and 13 bases lay in between. There are 16 residues in the CDR3. The CDR3, as DNA: TGTGCCAGCAGCTTATCGTCCTACCACGCTAATGAAAAACTGTTTTTT. Translation: CASSLSSYHANEKLFF.

V gene TRBV7-9 combines with J gene TRBJ2-6, with a weak D call TRBD1 (6 bases). Germline CDR1 SEHNR, CDR2 FQNEAQ (reference sequence). The CDR3 extends over 16 amino acids. Trimming stripped 5 bases from V and 0 bases from J, with 11 bases between. The CDR3 loop is CASSLRGSSGANVLTF. CDR3 DNA sequence: TGTGCCAGCAGCCTAAGGGGGAGCTCTGGGGCCAACGTCCTGACTTTC.

Turning to this clonotype: A read error is possible here, since a much larger clone lies one base away. V and J are TRBV29-1 and TRBJ2-2; tentative D call: TRBD1 (7 bases). CDR3 length equals 14 residues. V lost 4 bases, J lost 4 bases, and 13 bases lay in between. Germline-derived CDR1 and CDR2 are SQVTM and ANQGSEA. The CDR3 reads CSVAGGIVTGELFF. CDR3 sequence (DNA): TGCAGCGTTGCAGGGGGGATAGTCACCGGGGAGCTGTTTTTT.

This clonotype was seen a few times. The rearrangement uses TRBV6-1 and TRBJ1-2; D is uncertain. V was trimmed by 0 bases and J by 7 bases, leaving 9 bases between them. The CDR3 has 13 residues. Germline CDR1 reads MNHNS; CDR2 reads SASEGT. CDR3 nucleotide sequence: TGTGCCAGCAGTGAAGCGGAGAACCCTGGCTACACCTTC. Protein: CASSEAENPGYTF.